This TCR beta chain was captured in a study of blood T cell repertoires in COVID-19. Generated by immunoSEQ multiplex PCR, the TCRdb table keeps only in-frame clones and is missing some. Of about 80,000 clones in the sample, 82% were seen once. V lost 0 bases and J lost 1; bases outside the gene matches: 4. This CDR3 region has 16 residues. Germline CDR1 MNHNY, CDR2 SVGAGI (reference sequence). The chain is built from TRBV6-6 and TRBJ2-3; 7 positions agree with TRBD2. This TCR came from a human donor in a cohort sampled during active COVID-19. The specimen was peripheral blood. In nucleotides, the CDR3 is TGTGCCAGCAGTTACTCGGGAGGGGTAGGCACAGATACGCAGTATTTT. Its protein is CASSYSGGVGTDTQYF.